This is a list of T cell receptor beta chains from one sample in a study of shared clonotypes between healthy human individuals. Sequencing used immunoSEQ multiplex PCR; TCRdb keeps in-frame clones, though not all of them. The table has over a million clones, around 97% seen once; the top ten hold roughly 1.2%. The sequencing input was naive CD4+ T cells sorted from blood. Every receptor here comes from a man aged 25-40 years in good health. The CDR3 runs from the conserved cysteine through the conserved F or W. D genes are given only for firm matches. Where a row states a size, it is once, few, many or the class of an expanded clone; other rows omit it.

V gene	clone size	J gene	D gene	CDR3 DNA	CDR3 protein
TRBV2	NA	TRBJ2-1	NA	TGTGCCAGCAGTGATTTCGGACTACCAGCGATTGGGCAGTTCTTC	CASSDFGLPAIGQFF
TRBV5-4	few	TRBJ1-2	TRBD1	TGTGCCAGCCGGGGATCCGGGACAGACACCTTC	CASRGSGTDTF
TRBV7-2	NA	TRBJ1-3	TRBD1	TGTGCCAGCAGCTTATCGGGACAGGGCCTCAACACCATATATTTT	CASSLSGQGLNTIYF
TRBV11-2	NA	TRBJ1-2	NA	TGTGCCAGCAGCGCGGCCGGCTATGGCTACACCTTC	CASSAAGYGYTF
TRBV7-3	NA	TRBJ2-2	NA	TGTGCCAGCAGCTTGTTCGGCGGGATTACCGGGGAGCTGTTTTTT	CASSLFGGITGELFF
TRBV28	NA	TRBJ1-4	NA	TGTGCCAGCAGTCTACGACAGACTAATGAAAAACTGTTTTTT	CASSLRQTNEKLFF
TRBV7-9	NA	TRBJ2-7	NA	TGTGCCAGCAGCTTAGGAGGGTTGTACGAGCAGTACTTC	CASSLGGLYEQYF
TRBV19	once	TRBJ1-4	NA	TGTGCCAGTAGCGTTACAGTAGCAACTAATGAAAAACTGTTTTTT	CASSVTVATNEKLFF
TRBV4-3	NA	TRBJ2-1	TRBD2	TGCGCCAGCAGCCGACTTACAGCGGGGACCTACAATGAGCAGTTCTTC	CASSRLTAGTYNEQFF
TRBV5-4	NA	TRBJ1-1	NA	TGTGCCAGCAGCGAGATACAGGGACGTGGCACTGAAGCTTTCTTT	CASSEIQGRGTEAFF
TRBV28	NA	TRBJ1-4	TRBD1	TGTGCCAGCAGTCCGTCTTTTCAGGGGGAAGCTGAAAAACTGTTTTTT	CASSPSFQGEAEKLFF
TRBV7-2	few	TRBJ2-7	NA	TGTGCCAGCAGCATCTTACTCCGGACAGATTACGAGCAGTACTTC	CASSILLRTDYEQYF
TRBV7-9	NA	TRBJ1-1	TRBD1	TGTGCCAGCAGCCCCCCGCGGAAGGGACAGGAAAAGAACACTGAAGCTTTCTTT	CASSPPRKGQEKNTEAFF
TRBV7-6	NA	TRBJ2-7	NA	TGTGCCAGCAGCCGGTCCGGGACACCGGACCGCCGCTACGAGCAGTACTTC	CASSRSGTPDRRYEQYF
TRBV15	NA	TRBJ2-7	TRBD2	TGTGCCACCAGGGACGGCGGGAGCCCAAACGAGCAGTACTTC	CATRDGGSPNEQYF
TRBV28	NA	TRBJ2-7	NA	TGTGCCAGCAGTCCTGGGGACCAACGAAGGAACTTC	CASSPGDQRRNF
TRBV29-1	NA	TRBJ2-7	TRBD1	TGCAGCGTTGAGAAGGACAGGGAGCTCGAGCAGTACTTC	CSVEKDRELEQYF
TRBV15	NA	TRBJ2-5	TRBD2	TGTGCCACCAGCAGAGAAGGACTAGCGGCCGGGGAAGAGACCCAGTACTTC	CATSREGLAAGEETQYF
TRBV5-1	NA	TRBJ2-1	TRBD1	TGCGCCAGCAGCCAGATTCCGGGACAGGGGTACAATGAGCAGTTCTTC	CASSQIPGQGYNEQFF
TRBV5-4	NA	TRBJ2-7	NA	TGTGCCAGCAGCTTCCGAACCGGGACCGGGGGAGTCGAGCAGTACTTC	CASSFRTGTGGVEQYF
TRBV12-5	NA	TRBJ2-1	TRBD2	TGTGCTAGTGGTTTGGACTACGGGACTAGCGGGAGCAAATACAATGAGCAGTTCTTC	CASGLDYGTSGSKYNEQFF
TRBV28	NA	TRBJ1-5	NA	TGTGCCAGCAGCCGTTCGCTTAATCAGCCCCAGCATTTT	CASSRSLNQPQHF